This passage covers 26 T cell receptor beta chains from one sample sequenced in a study of coeliac disease. Data came from immunoSEQ multiplex PCR; TCRdb stores just in-frame clones and leaves some out. Among 5,000 to 7,500 clones listed, around two thirds were seen once. Sequences were obtained from lamina propria lymphocytes from the gut. These receptors originate from a man aged 45 to 65 with active celiac disease.

The chain uses TRBV30 and TRBJ2-3, with TRBD2 as a possible D gene (5 bases). CDR1 GTSNPN and CDR2 SVGIG come from the germline V gene (reference sequence). V gave up 2 bases and J gave up 6 bases, with 15 bases separating them. The CDR3 is made up of 14 amino acids. The CDR3 bases are TGTGCCTGGAGTTCTGGCGGGTCCGGGGATACGCAGTATTTT. Translation: CAWSSGGSGDTQYF.

The CDR3 DNA reads as TGTGCCAGCAGACCACCGACAGGGGGCTCGGGCGAGCAGTACTTC. It specifies CASRPPTGGSGEQYF. J is TRBJ2-7 and V is TRBV6-5; 10 bases map to TRBD1. Germline V gives CDR1 MNHEY, CDR2 SVGAGI. This CDR3 is 15 amino acids long. Unmatched junction bases numbered 11, after V lost 6 bases and J lost 6 bases.

This clone was recorded only once. The rearrangement uses TRBV6-5 and TRBJ1-2, with 8 bases identical to TRBD1. The V segment lost 5 bases and the J segment 8 bases; nucleotides outside the gene matches: 4. CDR3 length: 12 amino acids. Germline V gene lookup returns CDR1 MNHEY and CDR2 SVGAGI. In DNA form, the CDR3 reads TGTGCCAGCAGTATGGACAGGGTGGGCTACACCTTC. This codes for CASSMDRVGYTF.

This chain links TRBV7-9 with TRBJ2-5, with no clear D. This CDR3 region has 12 residues. Deletions cut 11 bases from V and 5 bases from J, with 15 bases between. Looked up from germline, CDR1 is SEHNR and CDR2 is FQNEAQ (reference sequence). The CDR3 protein is CASQPGLETQYF. The CDR3 region has the DNA TGTGCCTCCCAGCCAGGTCTTGAGACCCAGTACTTC. Together with reference TRBV7-9 and TRBJ2-5, the CDR3 gives the full variable domain: DTGVSQNPRHKITKRGQNVTFRCDPISEHNRLYWYRQTLGQGPEFLTYFQNEAQLEKSRLLSDRFSAERPKGSFSTLEIQRTEQGDSAMYLCASQPGLETQYFGPGTRLLVL.

The J gene is TRBJ1-5, the V gene TRBV7-3; D is perhaps TRBD1 (5 bases). Germline assignment: CDR1 SGHTA and CDR2 FQGTGA. V was shortened by 3 bases and J by 3 bases, with 21 bases between the two germline ends. CDR3 size: 18 residues. CDR3 amino acids: CASSLRTGASVNNQPQHF. CDR3 sequence (DNA): TGTGCCAGCAGCTTGCGAACAGGAGCCTCAGTAAACAATCAGCCCCAGCATTTT.

This clone was counted a few times. This chain uses TRBV12-5 with TRBJ1-5, with TRBD1 matching over 7 bases. The CDR3 consists of 14 residues. V gave up 6 bases and J gave up 7 bases; unmatched junction bases: 9. CDR1 LGHNT and CDR2 FRNRAP come from the germline V gene. CDR3 sequence (DNA): TGTGCTAGTGGCCCAGGACAGGTCGAGCAGCCCCAGCATTTT. Residues: CASGPGQVEQPQHF.

The DNA of the CDR3 is TGTGCCAGCAGCCTCAGGGCTGACGGATCCTACGAGCAGTACTTC. Translating gives CASSLRADGSYEQYF. The chain combines TRBV7-3 with TRBJ2-7; D is possibly TRBD1 (5 bases). The germline gives CDR1 SGHTA, CDR2 FQGTGA. V gave up 5 bases and J gave up 1 base, with 15 bases separating them. CDR3 length equals 15 residues. The full variable domain, with the rest looked up from reference TRBV7-3 and TRBJ2-7, is GAGVSQTPSNKVTEKGKYVELRCDPISGHTALYWYRQSLGQGPEFLIYFQGTGAADDSGLPNDRFFAVRPEGSVSTLKIQRTERGDSAVYLCASSLRADGSYEQYFGPGTRLTVT.

The chain employs TRBV5-1 and TRBJ2-7; weak D call: TRBD1 (6 bases). The germline CDR1 and CDR2 sequences are SGHRS and YFSETQ. V dropped 2 bases and J dropped 2 bases, with 8 bases sitting between them. There are 13 residues in the CDR3. DNA of the CDR3: TGCGCCAGCAGCTTACAGGGTACCTACGAGCAGTACTTC. Protein: CASSLQGTYEQYF.

The rearrangement uses TRBV4-1 and TRBJ1-3; D uncertain. Germline CDR1 reads MGHRA; CDR2 reads YSYEKL. V shed 2 bases and J shed 4 bases, with 18 bases lying between them. The CDR3 extends over 17 amino acids. The CDR3 loop is CASSQTVLGGLGNTIYF. CDR3 DNA sequence: TGCGCCAGCAGCCAAACGGTCCTAGGAGGATTAGGAAACACCATATATTTT.

This chain uses TRBV6-1 with TRBJ2-5; no clear D gene. Germline loops: CDR1 MNHNS, CDR2 SASEGT. The germline V and J ends were trimmed by 7 bases and 4 bases, with 10 bases remaining between them. The CDR3 length is 12 residues. The CDR3 DNA reads TGTGCCAGCACCGGGTTTGGAGAGACCCAGTACTTC. Protein: CASTGFGETQYF.

This clone has only one observation. The V gene is TRBV5-1, the J gene TRBJ1-2; 9 nucleotides align to TRBD1. The ends lost 4 bases at V and 6 bases at J; junction bases unmatched: 7. This CDR3 has 14 residues. Germline CDR1 and CDR2: SGHRS and YFSETQ. In nucleotides, the CDR3 is TGCGCCAGCAGCCCGGGACAGGGCCAGGATGGCTACACCTTC. Translated: CASSPGQGQDGYTF.

In this sample, this clone turned up once. The CDR3 loop is CASSPSPSLRTDTQYF. The CDR3, as DNA: TGTGCCAGCAGTCCTAGCCCCAGCCTACGCACAGATACGCAGTATTTT. The rearrangement uses TRBV27 and TRBJ2-3, with a possible D match to TRBD2 (5 bases). Germline V gene lookup returns CDR1 MNHEY and CDR2 SMNVEV (reference sequence). The V end lost 5 bases, the J end lost 1 base, and 16 bases lay between the germline ends. The CDR3 contains 16 residues.

The genes are TRBV7-6 and TRBJ2-7; 8 nucleotides align to TRBD2. Germline V lookup: CDR1 SGHVS, CDR2 FNYEAQ. V gave up 3 bases and J gave up 5 bases; unmatched junction bases: 3. This CDR3 has 13 amino acids. The CDR3 here is CASSFSGNHEQYF. As DNA, the CDR3 is TGTGCCAGCAGCTTTAGCGGGAACCACGAGCAGTACTTC. Using reference TRBV7-6 and TRBJ2-7 for the parts outside the CDR3, the full variable domain is GAGVSQSPRYKVTKRGQDVALRCDPISGHVSLYWYRQALGQGPEFLTYFNYEAQQDKSGLPNDRFSAERPEGSISTLTIQRTEQRDSAMYRCASSFSGNHEQYFGPGTRLTVT.

The rearrangement joins TRBV2 to TRBJ2-5; 8 bases line up with TRBD2. The CDR3 is 13 residues long. With V trimmed by 7 bases and J by 7 bases, 8 bases remained unmatched. In germline, CDR1 is SNHLY, CDR2 FYNNEI. In nucleotides, the CDR3 is TGTGCCAGCACTAGCGGGTCCCTTGGGACCCAGTACTTC. It translates to CASTSGSLGTQYF.

The gene calls are TRBV19 and TRBJ1-5; a possible D gene is TRBD1 (6 bases). CDR3 length equals 16 residues. Trimming removed 7 bases from V and 2 bases from J, with 18 bases in between. CDR1 is LNHDA and CDR2 is SQIVND in the germline V gene (reference sequence). The CDR3 loop is CASTLRGSRGNQPQHF. CDR3 bases: TGTGCCAGTACCCTAAGGGGGTCAAGGGGCAATCAGCCCCAGCATTTT.

The chain carries TRBV27 and TRBJ2-1, with 14 bases fitting TRBD2. J was trimmed by 3 bases and V by 3 bases; bases with no gene match: 13. CDR3 size: 20 residues. Germline CDR1 MNHEY, CDR2 SMNVEV (reference sequence). The CDR3 spells CASSFLPGTSGGPRYNEQFF. The CDR3 nucleotides read TGTGCCAGCAGTTTCCTTCCCGGGACTAGCGGGGGCCCCCGCTACAATGAGCAGTTCTTC.

This rearrangement joins TRBV28 to TRBJ1-5; weak D call: TRBD1 (6 bases). This CDR3 has 19 residues. Looked up from germline, CDR1 is MDHEN and CDR2 is SYDVKM. Trimming left V 4 bases short and J 4 bases short, with 26 bases between. CDR3 amino acids: CASSYFPGGGPLLNQPQHF. For the CDR3, the DNA is TGTGCCAGCAGTTATTTCCCCGGGGGGGGCCCCCTCTTAAATCAGCCCCAGCATTTT.

V gene TRBV12-5 combines with J gene TRBJ2-7; 7 positions match TRBD1. Germline V gives CDR1 LGHNT, CDR2 FRNRAP. The CDR3 totals 13 residues. The V and J ends lost 1 base and 4 bases, in that order; junction bases with no gene match: 1. The CDR3 protein is CASGLDRGYEQYF. Here the CDR3 DNA reads TGTGCTAGTGGTTTGGACAGGGGTTACGAGCAGTACTTC.

The rearrangement links TRBV29-1 to TRBJ1-4; a possible D gene is TRBD1 (5 bases). CDR3 size: 13 residues. Germline-derived CDR1 and CDR2 are SQVTM and ANQGSEA. Trimming pared 5 bases from V and 8 bases from J, leaving 15 bases between. Here the CDR3 DNA reads TGCAGCGTTCAGGGTGATGGCTACGAAAAACTGTTTTTT. Translated, it gives CSVQGDGYEKLFF. The complete variable domain, with remaining parts taken from reference TRBV29-1 and TRBJ1-4, reads SAVISQKPSRDICQRGTSLTIQCQVDSQVTMMFWYRQQPGQSLTLIATANQGSEATYESGFVIDKFPISRPNLTFSTLTVSNMSPEDSSIYLCSVQGDGYEKLFFGSGTQLSVL.

The DNA of the CDR3 is TGCGCCAGCAGCCGTGGCGGGGTAACGCCCGGCGGGGAGCTGTTTTTT. This sequence encodes CASSRGGVTPGGELFF. The V gene is TRBV5-1, the J gene TRBJ2-2; a weak D match, TRBD2 (6 bases). CDR1 is SGHRS and CDR2 is YFSETQ in the germline V gene. Between the trimmed V and J ends, which lost 4 bases and 7 bases, there was a span of 20 bases. The CDR3 loop spans 16 amino acids.

This chain links TRBV11-2 with TRBJ1-1; 12 nucleotides match TRBD1. CDR1 and CDR2 (germline): SGHAT, FQNNGV. The J segment lost 5 bases and the V segment lost 4 bases, leaving 11 bases of the junction unmatched. CDR3 length equals 17 residues. The chain's CDR3 is CASSSGTGGAIGTEAFF. The CDR3 DNA sequence: TGTGCCAGCAGCTCCGGGACAGGGGGCGCGATCGGGACTGAAGCTTTCTTT.

The DNA for the CDR3 is TGCGCCAGCAGCAAACTAGCGGGGGGACCGGGGAGGATGACAGATACGCAGTATTTT. Translating it yields CASSKLAGGPGRMTDTQYF. The chain links TRBV5-1 to TRBJ2-3; TRBD2 matches 12 bases. V shed 4 bases, J shed 3 bases, and the junction held 15 bases outside the gene matches. There are 19 residues in the CDR3. Looked up from germline, CDR1 is SGHRS and CDR2 is YFSETQ.

This clone occurred a few times. The chain joins TRBV19 to TRBJ2-2; 7 bases map to TRBD1. V lost 3 bases, J lost 4 bases, and 8 bases stayed unmatched. Germline V gene data show CDR1 as LNHDA and CDR2 as SQIVND (reference sequence). This CDR3 contains 16 residues. The CDR3 region has the DNA TGTGCCAGTAGTATGGACAGGCCCGCCACCACCGGGGAGCTGTTTTTT. Its translation is CASSMDRPATTGELFF.

V gene TRBV6-6 combines with J gene TRBJ1-2, with TRBD1 matching over 8 bases. Germline CDR1 and CDR2: MNHNY and SVGAGI (reference sequence). The CDR3 has 14 amino acids. The trim removed 5 bases at V and 7 bases at J, leaving 9 bases unmatched. CDR3 sequence reads: CASSRDRGLLGYTF. The CDR3 DNA sequence: TGTGCCAGCAGTCGAGACAGGGGCCTGCTTGGCTACACCTTC.

This rearrangement joins TRBV7-3 to TRBJ2-7; TRBD1 might be the D (5 bases). V lost 3 bases and J 5 bases, leaving 11 bases between the germline ends. In germline, CDR1 is SGHTA, CDR2 FQGTGA. The CDR3 sequence is 13 residues long. The CDR3 region is CASSLAGQDEQYF. In DNA form, the CDR3 reads TGTGCCAGCAGCTTGGCAGGGCAGGACGAGCAGTACTTC.

DNA of the CDR3: TGCGCCAGCAGCTTGTTGCAGGTCCATAATTCACCCCTCCACTTT. Translated, it gives CASSLLQVHNSPLHF. V and J are TRBV5-1 and TRBJ1-6; D is unclear. The germline V and J ends were trimmed by 1 base and 5 bases, with 10 bases remaining between them. The CDR3 is made up of 15 amino acids. Per the germline V gene, CDR1 is SGHRS and CDR2 is YFSETQ.